The 15 T cell receptor beta chains given below trace back to one sample, sequenced in a study of blood T cells in healthy people across ages. A second PCR, run for roughly 7 to 11 cycles, used a sample-barcoded 5' primer plus a J-beta primer mix. Each CDR3 protein is one row after TCRdb ran MiXCR on the 5' RACE reads. Seen here are some 1.8 million distinct CDR3 sequences, approximately 39% observed once, and the top ten hold roughly 24%. Sequencing input: blood. The receptors derive from a human donor in good health.

This clonotype was counted only a few times. V gene TRBV3-1 combines with J gene TRBJ2-7; D unresolved. The CDR3 sequence is 12 residues long. Looked up from germline, CDR1 is LGHDT and CDR2 is YNNKEL (reference sequence). The V end was cut by 1 base, the J end by 6 bases, with 7 bases between. CDR3: CASSQVVSEQYF. CDR3 nucleotides: TGTGCCAGCAGCCAAGTAGTTTCCGAGCAGTACTTC.

Concerning this clonotype: A junction end diverges from the germline sequence, so it may reflect a read error. This CDR3 reads CASSYSLSASTDTQYF. The CDR3 nucleotides read TGTGCCAGCAGTTACTCTTTGTCCGCTAGCACGGATACGCAGTATTTT. The V and J genes are TRBV6-5 and TRBJ2-3; D might be TRBD2 (5 bases). CDR3 length: 16 residues. Germline loops: CDR1 MNHEY, CDR2 SVGAGI.

The chain couples TRBV10-3 to TRBJ1-5; D is possibly TRBD1 (6 bases). V lost 2 bases to trimming and J lost 2 bases, with 10 bases between them. The CDR3 runs 15 residues. Per germline, CDR1 ENHRY and CDR2 SYGVKD. The CDR3 DNA reads as TGTGCCATCAGTGAGACTTCAGGGGGCAATCAGCCCCAGCATTTT. Its translation is CAISETSGGNQPQHF.

The rearrangement joins TRBV5-5 to TRBJ2-1; 8 bases are a match to TRBD2. The ends lost 0 bases at V and 8 bases at J; junction bases unmatched: 7. Looked up from germline, CDR1 is SGHKS and CDR2 is YYEKEE (reference sequence). The CDR3 has 15 amino acids. The CDR3 reads CASSLVRGGQYEQFF. As DNA, the CDR3 is TGTGCCAGCAGCTTGGTTCGGGGGGGCCAGTATGAGCAGTTCTTC. The full variable domain, with the rest looked up from reference TRBV5-5 and TRBJ2-1, is DAGVTQSPTHLIKTRGQQVTLRCSPISGHKSVSWYQQVLGQGPQFIFQYYEKEERGRGNFPDRFSARQFPNYSSELNVNALLLGDSALYLCASSLVRGGQYEQFFGPGTRLTVL.

This clonotype was observed a few times. This sequence joins TRBV4-2 and TRBJ2-1; perhaps TRBD2 as D (6 bases). V lost 1 base and J lost 3, with 10 bases in between. The CDR3 totals 15 residues. Germline V gives CDR1 LGHNA, CDR2 YNFKEQ. Here the CDR3 DNA reads TGTGCCAGCAGCCAAGTGAAGGGACTCTACAATGAGCAGTTCTTC. Amino acids: CASSQVKGLYNEQFF.

The chain has TRBV24-1 and TRBJ2-4, with D perhaps being TRBD1 or TRBD2 (7 bases each). This CDR3 has 19 amino acids. Trimming shortened V by 0 bases and J by 13 bases, and 30 bases separated the two germline ends. Germline lookup yields CDR1 KGHDR and CDR2 SFDVKD. Here the CDR3 reads CATSDLVVRQGGTYWEQYF. Here the CDR3 DNA reads TGTGCCACCAGTGATTTGGTGGTTCGACAGGGAGGGACGTACTGGGAGCAGTACTTC.

This clonotype was detected only a few times. The J gene is TRBJ2-1, the V gene TRBV12-5; TRBD1 might be the D (5 bases). Trimming removed 6 bases from V and 3 bases from J, with 6 bases in between. The CDR3 is 12 amino acids. In germline, CDR1 is LGHNT, CDR2 FRNRAP. For the CDR3, the DNA is TGTGCTAGTGGAACAGGCTACAATGAGCAGTTCTTC. Translating it yields CASGTGYNEQFF.

This chain joins TRBV29-1 and TRBJ1-5; D is ambiguous. V was pared by 6 bases and J by 5 bases, with 17 bases between. From germline, CDR1 is SQVTM and CDR2 ANQGSEA. The CDR3 consists of 14 residues. The CDR3 loop reads CSVPKGPSYQPQHF. CDR3 in DNA: TGCAGCGTACCCAAGGGTCCTAGTTATCAGCCCCAGCATTTT.

This clonotype was counted only a few times. This rearrangement joins TRBV27 to TRBJ2-1, with D tentatively TRBD2 (7 bases). The CDR3 runs to 14 residues. The germline V gene encodes CDR1 MNHEY and CDR2 SMNVEV (reference sequence). The V end lost 5 bases, the J end lost 3 bases, and 11 bases lay between the germline ends. CDR3 residues: CASSGGADYNEQFF. CDR3 DNA: TGTGCCAGCAGTGGGGGGGCGGACTACAATGAGCAGTTCTTC.

In its sample, this clonotype was seen a few times. The gene calls are TRBV12-3 or TRBV12-4 and TRBJ2-7; D might be TRBD1 (5 bases). Deletions cut 6 bases from V and 0 bases from J, with 18 bases between. The CDR3 has 16 residues. The CDR3 nucleotides read TGTGCCAGCAGCCGTAAGACAGACGGATCCTCCTACGAGCAGTACTTC. Protein sequence: CASSRKTDGSSYEQYF.

The V call is TRBV6-2 or TRBV6-3, the J call TRBJ1-1; D unresolved. The CDR3 totals 13 residues. The germline V gene encodes CDR1 MNHEY and CDR2 SVGEGT. Trimming stripped 7 bases from V and 1 base from J, with 10 bases between. The CDR3 is CASNPRQNTEAFF. DNA for the CDR3: TGTGCCAGCAATCCTAGACAGAACACTGAAGCTTTCTTT.

This chain uses TRBV5-1 with TRBJ2-7, with TRBD1 as a possible D gene (6 bases). Germline assignment: CDR1 SGHRS and CDR2 YFSETQ. V lost 1 base and J lost 2, with 13 bases in between. This CDR3 has 15 amino acids. CDR3 loop: CASSLNRDLTYEQYF. In nucleotides, the CDR3 is TGCGCCAGCAGCTTGAACAGGGACCTAACCTACGAGCAGTACTTC.

This clonotype has just a few counts. The J gene is TRBJ2-1, the V gene TRBV19; TRBD2 might be the D (5 bases). This CDR3 region has 14 residues. Germline CDR1 and CDR2: LNHDA and SQIVND (reference sequence). V was cut by 3 bases and J by 7 bases, with 13 bases left in between. The CDR3 DNA reads as TGTGCCAGTAGTATGGGTCTAGCCGGGAATGAGCAGTTCTTC. Its translation: CASSMGLAGNEQFF.

The CDR3 sequence is CSGSGTETYEQYF. CDR3 nucleotide sequence: TGCAGTGGGTCCGGGACCGAGACCTACGAGCAGTACTTC. The J gene is TRBJ2-5, the V gene TRBV20-1; perhaps D is TRBD1 or TRBD2 (5 bases each). The DNA end is more similar to TRBJ2-7, so the J call may be wrong. This CDR3 is 13 amino acids long. In germline, CDR1 is DFQATT, CDR2 SNEGSKA (reference sequence).

The CDR3 region has the DNA TGCAGTGCTAGGAGGGGACTAGCGTCTGAGCAGTTCTTC. Its translation is CSARRGLASEQFF. V is TRBV20-1 and J is TRBJ2-1, with TRBD2 matching 10 bases. Unmatched junction bases numbered 5, after V lost 3 bases and J lost 9 bases. The CDR3 covers 13 residues. The germline V gene has CDR1 DFQATT and CDR2 SNEGSKA (reference sequence).